This TCR beta chain was captured by sequencing in a study of cytomegalovirus exposure and HLA in healthy donors. CDR1 MGHDK and CDR2 SYGVNS come from the germline V gene. The CDR3 is 16 residues long. Trimming removed 5 bases from V and 5 bases from J; junction bases left unmatched: 11. The PCR employed 60 Vbeta primers together with 13 Jbeta primers. Profiling relied on immunoSEQ multiplex PCR, and the TCRdb table lists in-frame clones only, not all of them. Of 150,000 or so clones in the sample, 80% were seen once. With respect to this clone: Its antigen remains unknown.

Overall study results and limits: An analysis that was carried out later associated 17,000 or so TCR beta sequences with HLA alleles at 0.05 false discovery rate.

The V call is TRBV25-1, the J call TRBJ2-1, with 8 positions matching TRBD2. This TCR was sampled from a woman between 45 and 65 years old in good health and CMV-seropositive. What was sequenced was PBMCs. Here the CDR3 DNA reads TGTGCCAGCAGTCAAGGGGGGACTAGGGCTCACAATGAGCAGTTCTTC. It yields the protein CASSQGGTRAHNEQFF.